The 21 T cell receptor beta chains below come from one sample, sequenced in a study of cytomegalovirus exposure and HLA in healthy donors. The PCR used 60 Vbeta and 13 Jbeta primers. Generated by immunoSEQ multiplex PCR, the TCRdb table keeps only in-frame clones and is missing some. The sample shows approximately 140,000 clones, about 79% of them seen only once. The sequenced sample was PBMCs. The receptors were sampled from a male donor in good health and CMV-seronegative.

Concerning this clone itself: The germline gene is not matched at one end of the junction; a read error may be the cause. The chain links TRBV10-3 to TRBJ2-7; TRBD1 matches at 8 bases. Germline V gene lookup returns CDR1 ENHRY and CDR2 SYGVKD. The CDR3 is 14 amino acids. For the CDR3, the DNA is TGTGCCATCAGTGACCGGGACAGGTCCTACGAGCAGTGCTTC. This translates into CAISDRDRSYEQCF.

The CDR3 sequence is CSVGLQGGVTEAFF. CDR3 DNA sequence: TGCAGCGTTGGGCTACAGGGGGGGGTCACTGAAGCTTTCTTT. The chain employs TRBV29-1 and TRBJ1-1; 8 bases align to TRBD1. The trim removed 4 bases at V and 4 bases at J, leaving 8 bases unmatched. This CDR3 is built from 14 residues. Germline CDR1 and CDR2: SQVTM and ANQGSEA.

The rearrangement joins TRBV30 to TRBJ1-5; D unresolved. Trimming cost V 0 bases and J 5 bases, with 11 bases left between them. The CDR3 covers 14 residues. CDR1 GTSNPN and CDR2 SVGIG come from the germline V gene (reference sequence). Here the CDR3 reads CAWSVRPGDQPQHF. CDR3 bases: TGTGCCTGGAGTGTAAGGCCGGGAGATCAGCCCCAGCATTTT.

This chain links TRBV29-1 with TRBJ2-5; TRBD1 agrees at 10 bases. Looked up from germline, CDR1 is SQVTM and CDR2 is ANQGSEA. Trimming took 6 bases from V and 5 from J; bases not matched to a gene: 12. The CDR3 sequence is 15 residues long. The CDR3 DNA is TGCAGCGTGGAGTCCGGGACAGGGGTTCTGGAGACCCAGTACTTC. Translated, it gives CSVESGTGVLETQYF.

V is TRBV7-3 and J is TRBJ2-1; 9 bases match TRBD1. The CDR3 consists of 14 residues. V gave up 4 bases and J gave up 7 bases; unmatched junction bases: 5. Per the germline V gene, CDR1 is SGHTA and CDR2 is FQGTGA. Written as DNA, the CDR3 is TGTGCCAGCAGCTACCGGGACAGGGAAAATGAGCAGTTCTTC. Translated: CASSYRDRENEQFF.

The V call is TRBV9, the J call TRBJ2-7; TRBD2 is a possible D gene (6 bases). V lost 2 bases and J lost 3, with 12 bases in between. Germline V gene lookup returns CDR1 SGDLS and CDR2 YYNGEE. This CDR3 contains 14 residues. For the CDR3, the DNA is TGTGCCAGCAGCGTGGGGGGTTCTGGCTACGAGCAGTACTTC. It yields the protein CASSVGGSGYEQYF.

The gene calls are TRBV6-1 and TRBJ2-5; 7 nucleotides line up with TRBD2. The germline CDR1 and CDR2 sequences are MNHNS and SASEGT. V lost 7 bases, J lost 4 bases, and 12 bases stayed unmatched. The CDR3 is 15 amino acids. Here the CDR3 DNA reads TGTGCCAGCACGGTCGGGCGGGAGAGAGTAGAGACCCAGTACTTC. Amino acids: CASTVGRERVETQYF.

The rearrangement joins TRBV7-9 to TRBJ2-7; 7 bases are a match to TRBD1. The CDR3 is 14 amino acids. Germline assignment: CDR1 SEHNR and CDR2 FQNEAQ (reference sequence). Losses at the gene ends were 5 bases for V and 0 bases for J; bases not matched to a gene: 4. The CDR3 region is CASSQTGPSYEQYF. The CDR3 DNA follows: TGTGCCAGCAGCCAGACAGGGCCCTCCTACGAGCAGTACTTC.

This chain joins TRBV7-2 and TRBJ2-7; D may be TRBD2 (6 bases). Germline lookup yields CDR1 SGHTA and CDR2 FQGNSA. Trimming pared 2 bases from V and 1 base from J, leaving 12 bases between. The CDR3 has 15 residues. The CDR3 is CASSLRPSASYEQYF. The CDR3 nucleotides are TGTGCCAGCAGCTTACGCCCTAGCGCATCCTACGAGCAGTACTTC.

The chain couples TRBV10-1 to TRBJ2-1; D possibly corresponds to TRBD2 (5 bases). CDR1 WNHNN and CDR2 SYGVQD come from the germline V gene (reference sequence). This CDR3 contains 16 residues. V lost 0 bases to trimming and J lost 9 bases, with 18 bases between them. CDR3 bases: TGCGCCAGCAGTGAGTCGGTGCTCCCCCGAGAGGGTGAGCAGTTCTTC. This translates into CASSESVLPREGEQFF.

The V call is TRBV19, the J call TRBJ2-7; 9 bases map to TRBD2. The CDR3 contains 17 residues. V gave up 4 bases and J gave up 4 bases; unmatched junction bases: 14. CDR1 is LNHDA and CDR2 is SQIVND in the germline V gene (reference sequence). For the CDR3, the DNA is TGTGCCAGTAGTAACGGCGGGAGGGCCCCTGCAGCGTACGAGCAGTACTTC. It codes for CASSNGGRAPAAYEQYF. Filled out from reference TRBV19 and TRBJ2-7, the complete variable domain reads DGGITQSPKYLFRKEGQNVTLSCEQNLNHDAMYWYRQDPGQGLRLIYYSQIVNDFQKGDIAEGYSVSREKKESFPLTVTSAQKNPTAFYLCASSNGGRAPAAYEQYFGPGTRLTVT.

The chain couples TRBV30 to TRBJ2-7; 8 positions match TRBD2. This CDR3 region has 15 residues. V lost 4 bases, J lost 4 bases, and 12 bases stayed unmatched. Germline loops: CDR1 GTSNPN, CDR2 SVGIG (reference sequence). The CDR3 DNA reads TGTGCCTGGAATCAAGCGGGAGCTCTTCAGTACGAGCAGTACTTC. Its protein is CAWNQAGALQYEQYF.

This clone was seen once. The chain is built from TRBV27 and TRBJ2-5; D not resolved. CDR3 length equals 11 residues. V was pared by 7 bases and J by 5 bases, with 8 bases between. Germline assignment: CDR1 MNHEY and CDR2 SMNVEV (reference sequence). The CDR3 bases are TGTGCCAGCACCTCAGCGGAGACCCAGTACTTC. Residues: CASTSAETQYF.

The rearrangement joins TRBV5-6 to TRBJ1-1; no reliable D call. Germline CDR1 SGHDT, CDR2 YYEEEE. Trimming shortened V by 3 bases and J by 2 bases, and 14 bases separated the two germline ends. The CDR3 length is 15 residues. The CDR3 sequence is CASSSLRSGNTEAFF. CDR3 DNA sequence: TGTGCCAGCAGCTCGCTGCGAAGCGGTAACACTGAAGCTTTCTTT.

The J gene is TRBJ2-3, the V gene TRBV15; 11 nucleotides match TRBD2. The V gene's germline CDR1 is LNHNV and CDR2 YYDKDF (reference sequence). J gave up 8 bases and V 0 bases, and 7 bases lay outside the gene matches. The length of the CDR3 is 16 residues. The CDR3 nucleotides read TGTGCCACCAGCAGAGATTTAGCGGGAGGGGTAATTACGCAGTATTTT. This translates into CATSRDLAGGVITQYF. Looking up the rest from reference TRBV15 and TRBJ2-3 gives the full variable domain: DAMVIQNPRYQVTQFGKPVTLSCSQTLNHNVMYWYQQKSSQAPKLLFHYYDKDFNNEADTPDNFQSRRPNTSFCFLDIRSPGLGDTAMYLCATSRDLAGGVITQYFGPGTRLTVL.

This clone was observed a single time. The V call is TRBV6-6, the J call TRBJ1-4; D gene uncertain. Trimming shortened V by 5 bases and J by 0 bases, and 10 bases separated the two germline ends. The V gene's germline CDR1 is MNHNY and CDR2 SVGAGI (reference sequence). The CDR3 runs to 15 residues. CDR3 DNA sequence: TGTGCCAGCAGTCCCCCAGGCGCAACTAATGAAAAACTGTTTTTT. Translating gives CASSPPGATNEKLFF.

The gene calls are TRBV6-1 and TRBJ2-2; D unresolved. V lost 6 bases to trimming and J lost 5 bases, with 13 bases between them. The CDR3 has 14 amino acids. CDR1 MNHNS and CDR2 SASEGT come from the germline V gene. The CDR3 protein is CASRRSSWTGELFF. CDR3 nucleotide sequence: TGTGCCAGCAGGAGGAGTAGTTGGACCGGGGAGCTGTTTTTT.

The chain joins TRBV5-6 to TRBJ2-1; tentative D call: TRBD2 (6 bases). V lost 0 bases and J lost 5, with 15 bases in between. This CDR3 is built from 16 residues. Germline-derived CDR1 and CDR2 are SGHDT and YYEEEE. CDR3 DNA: TGTGCCAGCAGCTTGGGACCCCGGGAGCTGAACAATGAGCAGTTCTTC. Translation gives CASSLGPRELNNEQFF.

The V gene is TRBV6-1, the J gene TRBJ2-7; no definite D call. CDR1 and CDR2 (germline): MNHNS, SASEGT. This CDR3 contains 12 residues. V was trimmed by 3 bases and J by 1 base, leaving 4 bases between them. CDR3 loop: CASSDGSYEQYF. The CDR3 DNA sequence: TGTGCCAGCAGTGACGGTTCCTACGAGCAGTACTTC.

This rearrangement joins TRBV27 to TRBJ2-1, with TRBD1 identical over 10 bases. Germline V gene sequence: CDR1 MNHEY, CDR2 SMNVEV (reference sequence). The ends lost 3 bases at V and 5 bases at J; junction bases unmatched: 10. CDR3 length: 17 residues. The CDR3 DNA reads TGTGCCAGCAGTTTCTTAACCGGGACAGGGGCCAACAATGAGCAGTTCTTC. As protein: CASSFLTGTGANNEQFF.

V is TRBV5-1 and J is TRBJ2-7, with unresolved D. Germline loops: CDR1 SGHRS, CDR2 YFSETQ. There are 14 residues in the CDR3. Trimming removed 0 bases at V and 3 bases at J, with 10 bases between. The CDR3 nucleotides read TGCGCCAGCAGCTTGGCCGAACACCTCTACGAGCAGTACTTC. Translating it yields CASSLAEHLYEQYF.